The present T cell receptor beta chain was sequenced within a study of breast tumors, draining lymph nodes, adjacent tissues. Study-wide points: The lymph node origin of tumor T cells was framed as consistent with a hypothesis, not demonstrated. Tumor repertoires ranked between lymph nodes and nontumor tissue in diversity, with V and J gene preferences. The data were judged consistent with most tumor T cells coming from lymph node and expanding in tumor. Tumor and nontumor repertoires were significantly more similar in luminal-like than in basal-like breast cancer.

V gave up 4 bases and J gave up 7 bases, with 17 bases separating them. The CDR3 loop spans 14 amino acids. The lymph nodes were axillary draining lymph nodes from breast cancer patients. This clonotype was recorded many times. The target antigen is unknown. TCRdb itself ran the multiplex PCR reads through MiXCR, one entry per CDR3 protein. The sample includes 170,000 or so distinct CDR3 sequences, 30% to 35% of them seen just once. The rearrangement joins TRBV12-3 or TRBV12-4 to TRBJ2-7; D ambiguous. This TCR was sampled from a female donor with breast cancer. Some clones in this sample may be carry-over from other donors' samples. Sequencing was performed on axillary lymph node tissue. This CDR3 is CASSWSGEVGEQYF. DNA of the CDR3: TGTGCCAGCAGTTGGTCGGGTGAGGTTGGGGAGCAGTACTTC.